This TCR beta chain was captured in a study of OX40 agonist ivuxolimab in advanced cancers. The table came from immunoSEQ multiplex PCR; TCRdb's copy has only in-frame clones and leaves some out. Found here are 80,000 or so clones, about 88% of them singletons; the top ten hold 8%. CDR3 length equals 17 residues. CDR1 is SGHTA and CDR2 is FQGNSA in the germline V gene. After removal of 2 bases from V and 4 bases from J, the junction contained 9 bases not matched to a gene. The chain combines TRBV7-2 with TRBJ2-2, with TRBD2 matching 8 bases. The source material was CD4+ or CD8+ T cells sorted from blood, sampled in a trial of the OX40 agonist ivuxolimab. This clonotype was obtained from an adult with an advanced solid tumor such as melanoma, head and neck, liver or kidney cancer. CDR3 DNA: TGTGCCAGCAGCTTAAGTGAGCGGGGGCGTGGCACCGGGGAGCTGTTTTTT. This sequence encodes CASSLSERGRGTGELFF.